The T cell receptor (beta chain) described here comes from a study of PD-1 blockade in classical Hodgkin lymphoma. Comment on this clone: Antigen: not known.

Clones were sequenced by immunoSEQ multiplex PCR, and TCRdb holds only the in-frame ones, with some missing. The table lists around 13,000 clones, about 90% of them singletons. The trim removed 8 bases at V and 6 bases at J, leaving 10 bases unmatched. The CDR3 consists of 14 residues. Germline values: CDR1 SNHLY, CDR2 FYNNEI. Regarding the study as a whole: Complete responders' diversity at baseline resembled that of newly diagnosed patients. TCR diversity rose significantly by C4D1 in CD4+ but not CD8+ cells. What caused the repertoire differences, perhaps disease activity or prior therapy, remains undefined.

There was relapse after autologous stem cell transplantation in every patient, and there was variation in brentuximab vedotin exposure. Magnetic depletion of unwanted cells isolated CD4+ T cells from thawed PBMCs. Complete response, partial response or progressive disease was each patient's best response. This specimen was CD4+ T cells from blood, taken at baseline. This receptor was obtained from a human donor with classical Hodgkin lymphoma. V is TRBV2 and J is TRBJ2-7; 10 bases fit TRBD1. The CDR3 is CASHRQGARGEQYF. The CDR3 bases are TGTGCCAGCCACCGACAGGGGGCGCGGGGCGAGCAGTACTTC.